The text below deals with one T cell receptor beta chain. This clone was observed once. Its antigen is unknown. Within one base of it there is no much larger clone, and no base qualities were kept. TCRbeta CDR3 regions were amplified from genomic DNA by means of the immunoSEQ Assay, a bias-controlled multiplex PCR. From the authors' description of their analysis: Within the assay, amplification of reference gene primers was used to estimate how many nucleated cells each sample contained. To quantify the absolute abundance of each unique TCRbeta CDR3 rearrangement, sequence reads were collapsed and filtered. For each sample, productive Simpson clonality was calculated by taking the square root of Simpson's diversity index across productive rearrangements. This is the immuneACCESS table as TCRdb keeps it, with only in-frame sequences that have V and J called. A part of the clones is gone; compared with another copy, unresolved V genes explain less than half, and the rest is unexplained. Clone size and V and J calls were adopted from that table, with D and trimming inferred from the DNA. The sample table shows roughly 200,000 clones, and about 86% are seen once. Approximately 6.2% of the sample lies in the top ten.

Trimming accounts for 4 bases at V and 11 bases at J, while the number of junction bases matched to no gene is 10. Taken from the germline V gene, the CDR1 and CDR2 loops are MNHEY and SVGEGT. Reading from cysteine to phenylalanine, the CDR3 counts 13 amino acids. CDR3 DNA only is kept here, 39 bases in frame from base 1. These data belong to a study of blood T cell repertoires in COVID-19 (dated by TCRdb to between 2020 and 2021). A note on the overall study: Samples covering the acute and convalescent phases of COVID-19 were provided by collaborators in the United States, Italy and Spain. Where available, HLA class I and class II types were obtained from metadata supplied by the sample provider rather than from assay-based typing. The prospective study material was composed of cDNA or gDNA derived from T cells, B-cell-depleted T cells, or PBMCs. Deeply sampled blood TCRbeta repertoires from subjects exposed to, actively infected with, or recovered from COVID-19 were included in the dataset. Sample metadata almost always included a de-identified subject ID, COVID-19 status, age in years and sex. The repertoires were made available in a free public database intended to serve as a resource for research on the immune response to SARS-CoV-2. The samples were drawn from two sources: the first 160 participants of the ongoing ImmuneRACE study, and 1,000 to 1,500 subjects contributed by 6 global collaborators. Points the paper makes about the study in general: Clinical and demographic metadata were provided uncurated, with the amount varying by source and participant.

Another Seattle source contributed samples from volunteer blood donors who had recovered from COVID-19. The collaborating institutions used their own protocols to collect whole blood in K2EDTA tubes. For TCRbeta analysis, collaborators shipped samples in one of three forms: frozen whole blood, isolated PBMCs, or DNA extracted from either of those sample types. Recombination joined TRBV6-2 or TRBV6-3 with TRBJ1-1, and TRBD1 matches 7 of the central bases. This TCR derives from a man between 60 and 75 years old who had recovered from COVID-19. The source material was peripheral blood. The bases are TGTGCCAGCAGTTTTCACAGGGGCGCGTTGGCTTTCTTT. The resulting protein is CASSFHRGALAFF.